One sample yielded the 27 T cell receptor beta chains listed below, sequenced in a study of blood T cell repertoires in COVID-19. Measured with immunoSEQ multiplex PCR; TCRdb has only the in-frame clones, and not every one. The sample includes approximately 300,000 clones, about nine tenths of them seen just once. Sequencing was done on a sample of PBMCs or T cells enriched from blood (not recorded which). All receptors come from a man aged 55 to 70 who had recovered from COVID-19.

This chain joins TRBV5-8 and TRBJ2-7; TRBD2 agrees at 9 bases. The CDR3 spans 14 residues. CDR1 and CDR2 from the germline V gene are SGHTS and YDEGEE. V was pared by 2 bases and J by 2 bases, with 2 bases of the junction left unmatched. The CDR3 DNA sequence: TGTGCCAGCAGCTTCAGGACTAGCGCCTACGAGCAGTACTTC. Protein sequence: CASSFRTSAYEQYF.

The chain links TRBV12-3 or TRBV12-4 to TRBJ2-1; TRBD2 aligns across 13 bases. Losses at the gene ends were 4 bases for V and 10 bases for J; bases not matched to a gene: 1. The CDR3 is 13 amino acids. The CDR3 reads CASSSGLAGEQFF. CDR3 coding DNA: TGTGCCAGCAGTTCGGGACTAGCGGGAGAGCAGTTCTTC.

The chain is built from TRBV28 and TRBJ2-7, with TRBD1 matching 12 bases. The CDR3 consists of 15 residues. CDR1 is MDHEN, CDR2 SYDVKM, per germline. Trimming took 3 bases from V and 6 from J; bases not matched to a gene: 6. CDR3: CASSFTGTGGGEQYF. CDR3 sequence (DNA): TGTGCCAGCAGTTTCACCGGGACAGGGGGCGGCGAGCAGTACTTC. The full variable domain, completed using reference TRBV28 and TRBJ2-7, is DVKVTQSSRYLVKRTGEKVFLECVQDMDHENMFWYRQDPGLGLRLIYFSYDVKMKEKGDIPEGYSVSREKKERFSLILESASTNQTSMYLCASSFTGTGGGEQYFGPGTRLTVT.

This clone was picked up a small number of times. The genes are TRBV5-1 and TRBJ1-4, with D perhaps TRBD1 (5 bases). The CDR3 covers 15 residues. V lost 1 base and J lost 5, with 12 bases in between. Germline CDR1 reads SGHRS; CDR2 reads YFSETQ. The chain's CDR3 is CASSLITGRNEKLFF. CDR3 nucleotide sequence: TGCGCCAGCAGCTTGATTACAGGCCGAAATGAAAAACTGTTTTTT.

This chain joins TRBV12-3 or TRBV12-4 and TRBJ2-1; D perhaps matches TRBD1 (6 bases). This CDR3 has 12 residues. V was pared by 5 bases and J by 9 bases, with 11 bases between. CDR3 coding DNA: TGTGCCAGCAGTAACAGGGACGGTGAGCAGTTCTTC. Translating gives CASSNRDGEQFF.

This clone was counted once. The rearrangement links TRBV11-2 to TRBJ1-2, with 7 bases lining up with TRBD1. V lost 7 bases and J lost 7; bases outside the gene matches: 12. This CDR3 is built from 14 residues. Per germline, CDR1 SGHAT and CDR2 FQNNGV. The CDR3 bases are TGTGCCAGCACCCGACAGGGTTCGCTTCCTGGCTACACCTTC. As protein: CASTRQGSLPGYTF.

The V gene is TRBV19, the J gene TRBJ2-7, with 7 bases lining up with TRBD2. The CDR3 has 14 residues. Germline-derived CDR1 and CDR2 are LNHDA and SQIVND (reference sequence). J was trimmed by 0 bases and V by 3 bases; bases with no gene match: 2. The CDR3 sequence: CASSIERDSYEQYF. CDR3 coding DNA: TGTGCCAGTAGTATTGAGCGGGACTCCTACGAGCAGTACTTC.

This clone appeared once. The chain recombines TRBV3-1 (or the pseudogene TRBV3-2) with TRBJ2-7; 9 bases align to TRBD1. Germline lookup yields CDR1 LGHDT and CDR2 YNNKEL (reference sequence). The CDR3 has 15 amino acids. V was pared by 4 bases and J by 0 bases, with 4 bases of the junction left unmatched. The CDR3: CASSPWDRASYEQYF. CDR3 in DNA: TGTGCCAGCAGCCCTTGGGACAGGGCCTCCTACGAGCAGTACTTC.

The genes are TRBV28 and TRBJ2-7, with D maybe TRBD1 (6 bases). Germline loops: CDR1 MDHEN, CDR2 SYDVKM. The CDR3 runs 15 residues. V was clipped by 3 bases and J by 6 bases, with 18 bases between them. CDR3 in DNA: TGTGCCAGCAGTTTCCCCGGACAGACCTCTCTCGAGCAGTACTTC. Its translation: CASSFPGQTSLEQYF.

V and J are TRBV7-3 and TRBJ1-1, with 7 bases matching TRBD1. This CDR3 spans 16 amino acids. Losses at the gene ends were 3 bases for V and 1 base for J; bases not matched to a gene: 8. Per the germline V gene, CDR1 is SGHTA and CDR2 is FQGTGA. The CDR3 sequence: CASSFYGGGRNTEAFF. The CDR3, as DNA: TGTGCCAGCAGCTTCTATGGAGGGGGCCGGAACACTGAAGCTTTCTTT.

CDR3 coding DNA: TGTGCCAGCAGGACAGGGGGACCTGGGACCCAGTACTTC. Translated: CASRTGGPGTQYF. The chain recombines TRBV2 with TRBJ2-5; 9 nucleotides line up with TRBD1. This CDR3 region has 13 residues. CDR1 and CDR2 (germline): SNHLY, FYNNEI. Germline trimming cut 6 bases from V and 7 bases from J; bases unmatched to any gene: 6.

V usage is TRBV28 and J usage is TRBJ1-5, with 7 positions matching TRBD1. V gave up 5 bases and J gave up 4 bases; unmatched junction bases: 8. CDR3 size: 15 residues. Germline V gene data show CDR1 as MDHEN and CDR2 as SYDVKM. The CDR3 sequence is CASSVTGEVNQPQHF. CDR3 DNA: TGTGCCAGCAGTGTCACAGGGGAAGTGAATCAGCCCCAGCATTTT.

The chain has TRBV28 and TRBJ1-6, with D uncertain. The CDR3 runs to 13 residues. Germline CDR1 is MDHEN and CDR2 is SYDVKM. Between the trimmed V and J ends, which lost 6 bases and 6 bases, there was a span of 9 bases. This chain's CDR3 is CASSPSRNSPLHF. The DNA for the CDR3 is TGTGCCAGCAGCCCCTCCCGTAATTCACCCCTCCACTTT.

CDR3 in amino acids: CASSSGQGRGEKLFF. The CDR3 DNA sequence: TGTGCCAGCAGCTCCGGGCAGGGGCGTGGTGAAAAACTGTTTTTT. The V call is TRBV11-2, the J call TRBJ1-4; D possibly corresponds to TRBD1 (6 bases). The V and J ends lost 4 bases and 7 bases respectively, with 16 bases between them. Germline-derived CDR1 and CDR2 are SGHAT and FQNNGV. This CDR3 region has 15 residues.

The V call is TRBV5-4, the J call TRBJ1-5, with 7 bases matching TRBD1. With V trimmed by 3 bases and J by 4 bases, 7 bases remained unmatched. The V gene's germline CDR1 is SGHNT and CDR2 YYREEE (reference sequence). CDR3 length equals 15 residues. CDR3 in amino acids: CASSSGPRGNQPQHF. As DNA, the CDR3 is TGTGCCAGCAGCTCAGGCCCCAGGGGGAATCAGCCCCAGCATTTT. The entire variable domain, with the rest obtained from reference TRBV5-4 and TRBJ1-5, is as follows: ETGVTQSPTHLIKTRGQQVTLRCSSQSGHNTVSWYQQALGQGPQFIFQYYREEENGRGNFPPRFSGLQFPNYSSELNVNALELDDSALYLCASSSGPRGNQPQHFGDGTRLSIL.

The chain joins TRBV5-1 to TRBJ2-7; TRBD2 aligns across 8 bases. The germline gives CDR1 SGHRS, CDR2 YFSETQ. V lost 7 bases and J lost 4; bases outside the gene matches: 7. The CDR3 spans 13 residues. Written as DNA, the CDR3 is TGCGCCAGCCGAGATAGCGGGGAGTACGAGCAGTACTTC. Encoded protein: CASRDSGEYEQYF.

The chain links TRBV6-5 to TRBJ2-1; D might be TRBD2 (6 bases). Germline V gives CDR1 MNHEY, CDR2 SVGAGI. This CDR3 has 15 residues. The V gene lost 4 bases and the J gene lost 3 bases, with 13 bases spanning the gap. The DNA of the CDR3 is TGTGCCAGCAGTTCCTCTTTCGGGGGCTACAATGAGCAGTTCTTC. This encodes CASSSSFGGYNEQFF.

J is TRBJ1-4 and V is TRBV28; a possible D gene is TRBD1 (5 bases). Germline V gene sequence: CDR1 MDHEN, CDR2 SYDVKM. Trimming removed 3 bases at V and 2 bases at J, with 10 bases between. The CDR3 runs 15 residues. The CDR3 nucleotides are TGTGCCAGCAGTTTCGGCGGGACCACTAATGAAAAACTGTTTTTT. This codes for CASSFGGTTNEKLFF.

The rearrangement joins TRBV4-3 to TRBJ2-7; D gene unclear. Trimming removed 5 bases at V and 7 bases at J, with 12 bases between. The CDR3 loop spans 12 amino acids. Per germline, CDR1 LGHNA and CDR2 YSLEER. CDR3 residues: CASSSNSREQYF. The DNA for the CDR3 is TGCGCCAGCAGCAGCAACTCAAGAGAGCAGTACTTC.

This sequence joins TRBV5-1 and TRBJ2-7; 11 bases are shared with TRBD2. The junction had 5 bases not matched to a gene; V was cut back by 0 bases and J by 6 bases. The length of the CDR3 is 15 residues. CDR1 is SGHRS and CDR2 is YFSETQ in the germline V gene. The CDR3: CASSLELAGALEQYF. The CDR3 DNA reads TGCGCCAGCAGCTTGGAACTAGCGGGAGCTCTCGAGCAGTACTTC.

The chain carries TRBV4-1 and TRBJ2-1; D is unclear. The CDR3 consists of 19 residues. V shed 0 bases and J shed 0 bases, with 18 bases lying between them. The germline gives CDR1 MGHRA, CDR2 YSYEKL. In nucleotides, the CDR3 is TGCGCCAGCAGCCAAGATGGGCCGACGACCTATAGCTCCTACAATGAGCAGTTCTTC. Protein product: CASSQDGPTTYSSYNEQFF.

V gene TRBV14 combines with J gene TRBJ1-4; 7 nucleotides agree with TRBD1. CDR3 size: 15 residues. From germline, CDR1 is SGHDN and CDR2 FVKESK. After removal of 5 bases from V and 3 bases from J, the junction contained 6 bases not matched to a gene. This CDR3 is CASSYTGAPNEKLFF. CDR3 bases: TGTGCCAGCAGCTACACAGGGGCCCCTAATGAAAAACTGTTTTTT.

The chain recombines TRBV5-1 with TRBJ1-6; 9 bases agree with TRBD1. CDR1 and CDR2 (germline): SGHRS, YFSETQ. The ends lost 7 bases at V and 9 bases at J; junction bases unmatched: 8. The CDR3 is 14 amino acids. The CDR3 DNA is TGCGCCAGCCGTCCGGGGGACAGGGCTTCACCCCTCCACTTT. Protein: CASRPGDRASPLHF.

The chain joins TRBV19 to TRBJ2-6, with a tentative D call TRBD1 (6 bases). The CDR3 sequence is 16 residues long. V lost 4 bases and J lost 2, with 12 bases in between. The germline gives CDR1 LNHDA, CDR2 SQIVND (reference sequence). CDR3 coding DNA: TGTGCCAGTAGTAGGCAGGGGCTGGCTGGGGCCAACGTCCTGACTTTC. Translated, it gives CASSRQGLAGANVLTF.

The chain links TRBV7-3 to TRBJ2-3; TRBD2 matches at 10 bases. The CDR3 is 18 residues long. CDR1 and CDR2 (germline): SGHTA, FQGTGA. With 5 bases clipped from V and 4 bases from J, the junction kept 15 bases outside the gene matches. CDR3 in amino acids: CASSQPPSSGSRPDTQYF. CDR3 nucleotide sequence: TGTGCCAGCAGCCAGCCTCCTTCTAGCGGGAGTAGGCCAGATACGCAGTATTTT.

This chain connects TRBV24-1 to TRBJ1-5; the D is unclear. Germline assignment: CDR1 KGHDR and CDR2 SFDVKD. V gave up 3 bases and J gave up 10 bases, with 15 bases separating them. The CDR3 has 14 amino acids. The CDR3 here is CATSDRSSVGPQHF. CDR3 nucleotides: TGTGCCACCAGTGATCGAAGCAGCGTCGGCCCCCAGCATTTT.

V is TRBV9 and J is TRBJ1-2; TRBD1 might be the D (6 bases). From germline, CDR1 is SGDLS and CDR2 YYNGEE. Trimming removed 0 bases from V and 3 bases from J, with 18 bases in between. This CDR3 has 17 residues. The CDR3 sequence is CASSVGSLGAGDYGYTF. CDR3 DNA sequence: TGTGCCAGCAGCGTAGGCTCCCTGGGGGCAGGAGACTATGGCTACACCTTC.